One and the same sample provided the 2 T cell receptor beta chains below, sequenced in a study of T-cell reconstitution after alpha-beta-depleted transplantation in children. Unique molecular identifiers featured in how the TCRbeta library was prepared. TCRdb reprocessed the PCR reads with MiXCR, giving one entry per CDR3 protein. Among some 550,000 distinct CDR3 sequences listed, 20% to 25% were seen once. Here the sequenced sample was PBMCs, mostly from graft donor cells, taken 360 days after TCRalphabeta/CD19-depleted stem cell transplant. The origin of the receptors is a boy younger than two who had a stem cell transplant for acute myeloid leukemia, so the T cells may come from the graft donor.

This clonotype was observed a few times. V usage is TRBV29-1 and J usage is TRBJ2-2; 7 bases line up with TRBD1. Germline V lookup: CDR1 SQVTM, CDR2 ANQGSEA. Losses at the gene ends were 7 bases for V and 4 bases for J; bases not matched to a gene: 12. The CDR3 length is 15 residues. CDR3: CSAYWRQGVTGELFF. The CDR3, as DNA: TGCAGCGCTTATTGGAGACAGGGCGTCACCGGGGAGCTGTTTTTT.

This sequence joins TRBV6-5 and TRBJ1-3; no firm D call. The length of the CDR3 is 15 residues. Germline V CDR1 and CDR2: MNHEY, SVGAGI. With 0 bases removed from V and 1 base from J, the gap between germline ends came to 7 bases. The CDR3 loop reads CASSYSYRSGNTIYF. CDR3 DNA sequence: TGTGCCAGCAGTTACTCGTACAGATCTGGAAACACCATATATTTT.